This note documents a single T cell receptor (beta chain) sequence. Antigen specificity is unknown. This record belongs to a study of CXCR3-negative and CXCR3-positive naive CD8 T cells. Looking at the study overall: For each library, about 1.5 +/- 0.3 million TRB reads were obtained, about 135 million in total.

All TRB cDNA libraries came from 5' RACE performed with UMI labels. TCRdb reprocessed the 5' RACE reads, keeping one entry per CDR3 protein, no DNA. This sample contains about 130,000 distinct CDR3 sequences. There are 17 residues in the CDR3. Germline V gene data show CDR1 as SQVTM and CDR2 as ANQGSEA. Findings and limits, study-wide: Naive subsets had comparable surface CD5, so TRB CDR3 properties gauged TCR strength. Similar TRBV-TRBJ gene usage was seen in naive CXCR3-negative and CXCR3-positive cells, but not in memory cells.

This TCR was sampled from a human donor in good health. Some clones in this sample may be carry-over from other donors' samples. Specimen: naive CXCR3- CD8+ T cells from blood. Subset here: CD45RO-CCR7+CD27+CD95- naive CD8+ T cells lacking CXCR3 (TNR3-). The rearrangement links TRBV29-1 to TRBJ2-1; TCRdb's D gene call, TRBD1, goes unchecked for lack of DNA. CDR3 in amino acids: CSVGPGQPLFTISEQFF.